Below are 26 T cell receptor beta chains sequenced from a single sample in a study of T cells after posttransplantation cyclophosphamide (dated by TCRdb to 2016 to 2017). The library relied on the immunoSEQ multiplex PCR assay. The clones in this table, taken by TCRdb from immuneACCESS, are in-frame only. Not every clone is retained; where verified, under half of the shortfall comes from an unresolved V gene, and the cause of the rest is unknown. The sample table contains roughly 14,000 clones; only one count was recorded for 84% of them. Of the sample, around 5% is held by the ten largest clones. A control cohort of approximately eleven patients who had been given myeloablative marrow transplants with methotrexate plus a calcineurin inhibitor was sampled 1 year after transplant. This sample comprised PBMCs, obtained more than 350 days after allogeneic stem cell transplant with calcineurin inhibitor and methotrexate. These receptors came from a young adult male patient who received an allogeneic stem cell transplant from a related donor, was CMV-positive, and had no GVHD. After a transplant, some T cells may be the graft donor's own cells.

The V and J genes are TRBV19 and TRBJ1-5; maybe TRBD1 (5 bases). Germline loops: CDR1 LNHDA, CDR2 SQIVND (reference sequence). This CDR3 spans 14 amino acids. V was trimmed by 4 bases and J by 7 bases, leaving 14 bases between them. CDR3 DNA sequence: TGTGCCAGTAGTACCCCCCAGGGTGGACAGCCCCAGCATTTT. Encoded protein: CASSTPQGGQPQHF.

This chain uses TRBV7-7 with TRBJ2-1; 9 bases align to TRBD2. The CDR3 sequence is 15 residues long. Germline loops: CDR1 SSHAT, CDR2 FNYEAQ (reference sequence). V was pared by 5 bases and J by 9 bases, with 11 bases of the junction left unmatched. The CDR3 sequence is CASSANSGSRSEQFF. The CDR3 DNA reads TGTGCCAGCAGCGCCAATAGCGGGAGTAGAAGTGAGCAGTTCTTC.

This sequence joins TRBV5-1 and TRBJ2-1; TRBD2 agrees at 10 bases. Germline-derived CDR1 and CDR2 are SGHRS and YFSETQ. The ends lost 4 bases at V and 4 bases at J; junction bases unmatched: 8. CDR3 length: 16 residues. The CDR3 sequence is CASSAVAGGQYNEQFF. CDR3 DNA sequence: TGCGCCAGCAGCGCAGTAGCGGGAGGCCAATACAATGAGCAGTTCTTC.

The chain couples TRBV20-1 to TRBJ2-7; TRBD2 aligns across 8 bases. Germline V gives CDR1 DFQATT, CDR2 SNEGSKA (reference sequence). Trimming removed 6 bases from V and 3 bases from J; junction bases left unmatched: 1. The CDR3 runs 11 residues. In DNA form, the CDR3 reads TGCAGTGCCGGGGGGGGCTACGAGCAGTACTTC. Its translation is CSAGGGYEQYF.

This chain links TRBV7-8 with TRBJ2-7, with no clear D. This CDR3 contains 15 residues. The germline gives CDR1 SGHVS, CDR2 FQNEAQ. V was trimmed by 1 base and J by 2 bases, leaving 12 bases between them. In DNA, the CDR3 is TGTGCCAGCAGCTTAGAGTTGAGCCAAGCCTACGAGCAGTACTTC. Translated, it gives CASSLELSQAYEQYF.

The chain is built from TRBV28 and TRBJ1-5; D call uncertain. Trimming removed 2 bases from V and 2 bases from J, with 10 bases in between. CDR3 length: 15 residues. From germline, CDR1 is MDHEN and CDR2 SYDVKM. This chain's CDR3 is CASSLLGNRNQPQHF. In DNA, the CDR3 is TGTGCCAGCAGTTTACTCGGGAATCGCAATCAGCCCCAGCATTTT.

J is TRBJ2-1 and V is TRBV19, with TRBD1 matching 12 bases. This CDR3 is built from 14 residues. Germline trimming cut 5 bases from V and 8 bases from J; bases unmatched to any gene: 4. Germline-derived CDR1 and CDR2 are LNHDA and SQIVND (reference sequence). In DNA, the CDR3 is TGTGCCAGTAGTGGGACAGGGGGCCGCTATGAGCAGTTCTTC. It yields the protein CASSGTGGRYEQFF.

The CDR3 region is CASSLSQGMNTEAFF. The CDR3 DNA sequence: TGCGCCAGCAGCTTGTCGCAGGGCATGAACACTGAAGCTTTCTTT. This rearrangement joins TRBV5-1 to TRBJ1-1, with D perhaps matching TRBD1 (5 bases). V gave up 1 base and J gave up 0 bases, with 10 bases separating them. The CDR3 extends over 15 amino acids. The V gene's germline CDR1 is SGHRS and CDR2 YFSETQ.

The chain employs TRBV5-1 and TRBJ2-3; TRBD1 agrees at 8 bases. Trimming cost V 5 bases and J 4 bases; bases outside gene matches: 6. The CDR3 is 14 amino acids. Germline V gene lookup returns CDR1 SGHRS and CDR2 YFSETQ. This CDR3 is CASSQDRAADTQYF. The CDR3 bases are TGCGCCAGCAGTCAGGACAGGGCCGCAGATACGCAGTATTTT.

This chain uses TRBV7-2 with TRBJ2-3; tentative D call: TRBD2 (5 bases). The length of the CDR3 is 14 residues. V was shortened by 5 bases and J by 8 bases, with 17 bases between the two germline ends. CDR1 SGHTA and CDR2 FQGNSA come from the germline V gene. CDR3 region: CASSLERERGTQYF. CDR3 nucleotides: TGTGCCAGCAGCCTAGAGAGGGAGCGCGGTACGCAGTATTTT.

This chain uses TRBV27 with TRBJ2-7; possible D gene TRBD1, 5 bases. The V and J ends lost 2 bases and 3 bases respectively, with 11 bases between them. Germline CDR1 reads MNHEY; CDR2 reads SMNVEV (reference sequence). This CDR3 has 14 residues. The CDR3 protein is CASSLLTAFYEQYF. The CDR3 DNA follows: TGTGCCAGCAGTTTACTGACAGCCTTCTACGAGCAGTACTTC.

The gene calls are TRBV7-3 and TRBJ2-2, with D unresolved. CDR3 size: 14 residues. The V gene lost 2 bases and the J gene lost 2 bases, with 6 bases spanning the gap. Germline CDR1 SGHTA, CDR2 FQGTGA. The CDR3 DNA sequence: TGTGCCAGCAGCTTATCACACAACACCGGGGAGCTGTTTTTT. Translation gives CASSLSHNTGELFF.

CDR3 DNA sequence: TGTGCCAGCAGCGTTAGTGAAGGCAATCAGCCCCAGCATTTT. It is translated as CASSVSEGNQPQHF. The chain joins TRBV7-9 to TRBJ1-5; D is uncertain. The CDR3 totals 14 residues. Germline V lookup: CDR1 SEHNR, CDR2 FQNEAQ (reference sequence). V lost 5 bases and J lost 2, with 10 bases in between.

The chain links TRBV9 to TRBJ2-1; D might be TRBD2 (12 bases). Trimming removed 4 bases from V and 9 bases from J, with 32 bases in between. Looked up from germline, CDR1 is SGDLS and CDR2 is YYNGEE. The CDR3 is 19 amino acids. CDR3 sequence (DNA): TGTGCCAGCAGCATAAGGACAGGGGGCCTAGCGGGAGGGGACAGTGAGCAGTTCTTC. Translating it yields CASSIRTGGLAGGDSEQFF.

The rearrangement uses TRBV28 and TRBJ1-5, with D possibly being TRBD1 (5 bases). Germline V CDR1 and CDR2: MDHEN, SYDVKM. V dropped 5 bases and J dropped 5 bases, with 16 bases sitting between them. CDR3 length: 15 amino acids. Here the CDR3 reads CASSQGTTTYQPQHF. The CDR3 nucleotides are TGTGCCAGCAGTCAGGGAACAACTACTTATCAGCCCCAGCATTTT. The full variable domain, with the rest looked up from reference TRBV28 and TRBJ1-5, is DVKVTQSSRYLVKRTGEKVFLECVQDMDHENMFWYRQDPGLGLRLIYFSYDVKMKEKGDIPEGYSVSREKKERFSLILESASTNQTSMYLCASSQGTTTYQPQHFGDGTRLSIL.

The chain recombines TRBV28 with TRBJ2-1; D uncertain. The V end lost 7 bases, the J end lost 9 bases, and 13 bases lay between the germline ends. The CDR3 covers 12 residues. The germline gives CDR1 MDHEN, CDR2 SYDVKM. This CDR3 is CASTSRHSEQFF. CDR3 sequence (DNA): TGTGCCAGCACCAGCCGCCACAGTGAGCAGTTCTTC.

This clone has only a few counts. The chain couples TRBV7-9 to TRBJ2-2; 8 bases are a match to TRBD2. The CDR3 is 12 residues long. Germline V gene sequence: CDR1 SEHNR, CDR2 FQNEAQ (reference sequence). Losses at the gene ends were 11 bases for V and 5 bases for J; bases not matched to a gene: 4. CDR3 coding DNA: TGTGCCCCCAGCGGGAGTACCGGGGAGCTGTTTTTT. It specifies CAPSGSTGELFF.

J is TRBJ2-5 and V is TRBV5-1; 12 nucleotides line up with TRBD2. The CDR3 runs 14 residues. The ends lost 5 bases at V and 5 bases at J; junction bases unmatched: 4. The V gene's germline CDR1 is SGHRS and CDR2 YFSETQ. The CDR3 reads CASRTSGSVETQYF. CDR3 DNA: TGCGCCAGCAGGACTAGCGGGAGTGTTGAGACCCAGTACTTC.

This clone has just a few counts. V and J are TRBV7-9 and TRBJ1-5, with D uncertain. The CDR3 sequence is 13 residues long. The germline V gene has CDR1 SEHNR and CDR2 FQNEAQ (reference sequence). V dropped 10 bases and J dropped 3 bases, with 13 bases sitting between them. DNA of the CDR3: TGTGCCACCTCGAATTGGGCCAATCAGCCCCAGCATTTT. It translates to CATSNWANQPQHF.

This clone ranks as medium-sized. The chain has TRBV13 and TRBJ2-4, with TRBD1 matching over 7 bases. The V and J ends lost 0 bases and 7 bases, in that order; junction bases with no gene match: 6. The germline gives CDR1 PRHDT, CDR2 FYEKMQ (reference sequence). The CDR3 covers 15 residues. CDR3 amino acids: CASSLGRGRGNIQYF. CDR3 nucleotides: TGTGCCAGCAGCTTAGGCCGTGGCAGGGGGAACATTCAGTACTTC. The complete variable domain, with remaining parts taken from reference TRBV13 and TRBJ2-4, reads AAGVIQSPRHLIKEKRETATLKCYPIPRHDTVYWYQQGPGQDPQFLISFYEKMQSDKGSIPDRFSAQQFSDYHSELNMSSLELGDSALYFCASSLGRGRGNIQYFGAGTRLSVL.

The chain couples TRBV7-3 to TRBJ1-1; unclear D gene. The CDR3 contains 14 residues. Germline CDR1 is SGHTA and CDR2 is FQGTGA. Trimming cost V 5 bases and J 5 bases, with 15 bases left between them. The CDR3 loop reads CASSPRPGMTEAFF. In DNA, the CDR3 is TGTGCCAGCAGCCCCCGGCCCGGGATGACTGAAGCTTTCTTT.

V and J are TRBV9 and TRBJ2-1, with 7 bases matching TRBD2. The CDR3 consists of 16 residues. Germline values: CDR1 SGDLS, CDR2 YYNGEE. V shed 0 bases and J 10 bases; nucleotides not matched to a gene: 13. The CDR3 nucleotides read TGTGCCAGCAGCGTAGGCCCGGGGGGTCGGGATGCGGAGCAGTTCTTC. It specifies CASSVGPGGRDAEQFF.

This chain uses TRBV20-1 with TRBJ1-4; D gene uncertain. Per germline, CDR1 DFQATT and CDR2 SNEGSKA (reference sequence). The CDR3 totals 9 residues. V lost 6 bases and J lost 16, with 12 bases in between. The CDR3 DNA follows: TGCAGTGCCCCGGGGAGTCCGTTTTTT. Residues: CSAPGSPFF.

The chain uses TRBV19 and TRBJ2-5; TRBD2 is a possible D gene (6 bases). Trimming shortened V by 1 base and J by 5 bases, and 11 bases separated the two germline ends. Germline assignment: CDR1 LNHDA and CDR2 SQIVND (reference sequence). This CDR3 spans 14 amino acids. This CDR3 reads CASSIVGSGETQYF. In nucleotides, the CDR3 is TGTGCCAGTAGTATAGTCGGAAGCGGGGAGACCCAGTACTTC. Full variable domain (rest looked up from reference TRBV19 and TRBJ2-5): DGGITQSPKYLFRKEGQNVTLSCEQNLNHDAMYWYRQDPGQGLRLIYYSQIVNDFQKGDIAEGYSVSREKKESFPLTVTSAQKNPTAFYLCASSIVGSGETQYFGPGTRLLVL.

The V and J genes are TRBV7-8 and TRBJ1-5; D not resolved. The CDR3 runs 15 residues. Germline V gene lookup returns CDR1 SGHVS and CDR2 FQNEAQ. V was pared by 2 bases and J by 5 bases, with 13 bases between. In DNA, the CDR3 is TGTGCCAGCAGCTTATGGCAGAGAGGCGATCAGCCCCAGCATTTT. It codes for CASSLWQRGDQPQHF.

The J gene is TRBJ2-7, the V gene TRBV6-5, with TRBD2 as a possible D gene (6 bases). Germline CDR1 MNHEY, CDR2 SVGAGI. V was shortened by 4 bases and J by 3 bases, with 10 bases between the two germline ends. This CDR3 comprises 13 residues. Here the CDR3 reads CASSFGLFYEQYF. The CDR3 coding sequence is TGTGCCAGCAGTTTCGGACTATTCTACGAGCAGTACTTC.